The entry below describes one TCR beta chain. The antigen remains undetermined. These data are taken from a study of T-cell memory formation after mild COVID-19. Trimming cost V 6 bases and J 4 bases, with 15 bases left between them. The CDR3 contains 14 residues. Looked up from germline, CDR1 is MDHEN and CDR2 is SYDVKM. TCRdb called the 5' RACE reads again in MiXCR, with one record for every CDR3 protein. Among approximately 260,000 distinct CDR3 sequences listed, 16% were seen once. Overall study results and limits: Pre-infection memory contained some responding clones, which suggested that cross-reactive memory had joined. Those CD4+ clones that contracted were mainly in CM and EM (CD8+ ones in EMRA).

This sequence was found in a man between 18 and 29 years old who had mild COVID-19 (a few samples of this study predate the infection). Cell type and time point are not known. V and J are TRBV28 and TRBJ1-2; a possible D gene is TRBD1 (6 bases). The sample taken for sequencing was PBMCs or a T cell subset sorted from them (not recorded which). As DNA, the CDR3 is TGTGCCAGCAGGTCAACAGGGTTAGGCTATGGCTACACCTTC. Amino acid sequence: CASRSTGLGYGYTF.